This TCR beta chain was sequenced in a study of CXCR3-negative and CXCR3-positive naive CD8 T cells. Study outcomes and limitations: Hydrophobicity of TRB CDR3s was greater in CXCR3-positive naive cells than in CXCR3-negative naive cells. Fresh PBMCs were used in most assays, and CXCR3 expression partially decreased after cryopreservation.

Of note for this clonotype: Antigen unknown.

TRB cDNA libraries were made by UMI-labeled 5' RACE. TCRdb reprocessed the 5' RACE reads, keeping one entry per CDR3 protein, no DNA. The sample table sets out approximately 100,000 distinct CDR3 sequences. This CDR3 contains 13 residues. Germline-derived CDR1 and CDR2 are SQVTM and ANQGSEA. J is TRBJ2-1 and V is TRBV29-1; with no DNA, the TCRdb D assignment of TRBD1 cannot be verified. This TCR derives from a human donor in good health. Some clones in this sample may be carry-over from other donors' samples. Input material: naive CXCR3+ CD8+ T cells from blood. Described subset: CD45RO-CCR7+CD27+CD95- naive CD8+ T cells expressing CXCR3 (TNR3+). The CDR3 reads CSVERGPYNEQFF.